This T cell receptor (beta chain) was sequenced in a study of long-term antiretroviral therapy in people with HIV. The assay used was immunoSEQ (version v3.0), run at survey level. Only in-frame clones appear in the TCRdb table, and some are missing; sequencing was by immunoSEQ multiplex PCR. The sample has under 50,000 clones; 85% to 90% are singletons. The sample in question was unsorted PBMCs, obtained 3.1 years after starting antiretroviral therapy. The TCR was taken from a woman between 50 and 59 years old with HIV.

The chain's CDR3 is CASGTPNTGELFF. In nucleotides, the CDR3 is TGTGCCAGCGGTACACCTAACACCGGGGAGCTGTTTTTT. V and J are TRBV11-2 and TRBJ2-2; D ambiguous. Germline-derived CDR1 and CDR2 are SGHAT and FQNNGV. V shed 8 bases and J shed 2 bases, with 9 bases lying between them. The CDR3 covers 13 residues.